The 30 T cell receptor beta chains given below trace back to one sample, sequenced in a study of blood T cell repertoires in COVID-19 (dated by TCRdb to 2018 to 2020). Receptor amplification or capture employed the immunoSEQ multiplex PCR assay. This immuneACCESS table, as held by TCRdb, lists in-frame sequences with V and J called but not all clones. Of the missing ones, under half trace to an unresolved V gene in checked studies; the others have no known cause. The sample contains over 300,000 clones, 70% to 90% of them found a single time. 0.95% to 1% of the sample rests with the top ten. The material sequenced was PBMCs or T cells enriched from blood (not recorded which). The receptors here all came from a woman under 40 with acute COVID-19.

V gene TRBV5-1 combines with J gene TRBJ1-6; 7 nucleotides align to TRBD1. Germline lookup yields CDR1 SGHRS and CDR2 YFSETQ. Germline trimming cut 5 bases from V and 3 bases from J; bases unmatched to any gene: 8. The CDR3 has 16 amino acids. The DNA for the CDR3 is TGCGCCAGCAGACAAAACAGGGGTGGCTATAATTCACCCCTCCACTTT. This encodes CASRQNRGGYNSPLHF.

This CDR3 reads CASSIPGTGMSQPQHF. In DNA, the CDR3 is TGTGCCAGTAGTATACCGGGGACAGGGATGAGTCAGCCCCAGCATTTT. The chain employs TRBV19 and TRBJ1-5; TRBD1 matches 9 bases. Germline V gene sequence: CDR1 LNHDA, CDR2 SQIVND (reference sequence). With 2 bases clipped from V and 6 bases from J, the junction kept 8 bases outside the gene matches. This CDR3 spans 16 amino acids.

This rearrangement joins TRBV5-1 to TRBJ2-2; weak D call: TRBD1 (5 bases). Germline loops: CDR1 SGHRS, CDR2 YFSETQ. V lost 6 bases and J lost 1, with 19 bases in between. The CDR3 contains 17 residues. In DNA, the CDR3 is TGCGCCAGCACCAACTTACCGCCACAGGTGAACACCGGGGAGCTGTTTTTT. Translating gives CASTNLPPQVNTGELFF. The complete variable domain, with remaining parts taken from reference TRBV5-1 and TRBJ2-2, reads KAGVTQTPRYLIKTRGQQVTLSCSPISGHRSVSWYQQTPGQGLQFLFEYFSETQRNKGNFPGRFSGRQFSNSRSEMNVSTLELGDSALYLCASTNLPPQVNTGELFFGEGSRLTVL.

This chain uses TRBV5-1 with TRBJ2-1; the match to TRBD2 covers 14 bases. The CDR3 runs 15 residues. Germline V CDR1 and CDR2: SGHRS, YFSETQ. The V and J ends lost 6 bases and 12 bases, in that order; junction bases with no gene match: 11. The CDR3 spells CASKLATSGGAVQFF. Written as DNA, the CDR3 is TGCGCCAGCAAATTAGCGACTAGCGGGGGGGCCGTGCAGTTCTTC.

The chain combines TRBV5-1 with TRBJ2-7; TRBD2 matches at 7 bases. The CDR3 length is 15 residues. V lost 0 bases and J lost 7; bases outside the gene matches: 10. CDR1 is SGHRS and CDR2 is YFSETQ in the germline V gene. CDR3 amino acids: CASSLAIGGGSEQYF. In DNA, the CDR3 is TGCGCCAGCAGCTTGGCCATAGGCGGGGGAAGTGAGCAGTACTTC.

The rearrangement links TRBV24-1 to TRBJ2-4; 9 positions agree with TRBD1. CDR1 KGHDR and CDR2 SFDVKD come from the germline V gene. The V and J ends lost 4 bases and 4 bases, in that order; junction bases with no gene match: 7. The CDR3 is made up of 16 amino acids. The CDR3 loop is CATSDTDRGHKNIQYF. The DNA of the CDR3 is TGTGCCACCAGTGACACGGACAGGGGCCATAAAAACATTCAGTACTTC.

The rearrangement uses TRBV7-2 and TRBJ2-7; TRBD2 is a possible D gene (6 bases). This CDR3 is built from 14 residues. V was trimmed by 5 bases and J by 4 bases, leaving 15 bases between them. The germline V gene encodes CDR1 SGHTA and CDR2 FQGNSA. The CDR3 sequence is CASSPWDSTYEQYF. CDR3 sequence (DNA): TGTGCCAGCAGCCCATGGGACTCTACTTACGAGCAGTACTTC.

The CDR3 spells CASSLNPINEQFF. The CDR3 DNA follows: TGCGCCAGCAGCCTTAACCCTATCAATGAGCAGTTCTTC. The rearrangement joins TRBV5-1 to TRBJ2-1; no definite D call. Germline CDR1 and CDR2: SGHRS and YFSETQ. The germline V and J ends were trimmed by 4 bases and 6 bases, with 11 bases remaining between them. The CDR3 extends over 13 amino acids.

This chain links TRBV13 with TRBJ1-2; D gene ambiguous. Germline CDR1 reads PRHDT; CDR2 reads FYEKMQ (reference sequence). The CDR3 has 12 residues. V lost 2 bases and J 6 bases, leaving 7 bases between the germline ends. The DNA of the CDR3 is TGTGCCAGCAGCTTACGGGGAGATGGCTACACCTTC. Amino acids: CASSLRGDGYTF. Based on the CDR3 plus reference TRBV13 and TRBJ1-2, the full variable domain is AAGVIQSPRHLIKEKRETATLKCYPIPRHDTVYWYQQGPGQDPQFLISFYEKMQSDKGSIPDRFSAQQFSDYHSELNMSSLELGDSALYFCASSLRGDGYTFGSGTRLTVV.

The rearrangement joins TRBV5-4 to TRBJ1-2, with 9 positions matching TRBD1. CDR3 size: 16 residues. In germline, CDR1 is SGHNT, CDR2 YYREEE (reference sequence). With 3 bases clipped from V and 3 bases from J, the junction kept 9 bases outside the gene matches. CDR3 DNA: TGTGCCAGCAGCTCGACGATCGGGACAGGGCACTATGGCTACACCTTC. Translating it yields CASSSTIGTGHYGYTF.

The V gene is TRBV6-5, the J gene TRBJ1-1; D might be TRBD1 (6 bases). The ends were cut back, 5 bases at V and 6 bases at J, with 16 bases in the middle. The germline CDR1 and CDR2 sequences are MNHEY and SVGAGI. CDR3 size: 14 residues. As DNA, the CDR3 is TGTGCCAGCAGTACGCGGCCGACAGGTCCTGAAGCTTTCTTT. It translates to CASSTRPTGPEAFF.

The rearrangement joins TRBV4-2 to TRBJ1-2; no clear D. From germline, CDR1 is LGHNA and CDR2 YNFKEQ. V lost 5 bases and J 5 bases, leaving 18 bases between the germline ends. The CDR3 is 15 residues long. CDR3 loop: CASSRAPGSGYGYTF. CDR3 DNA sequence: TGTGCCAGCAGCAGGGCCCCGGGAAGTGGGTATGGCTACACCTTC.

This clone was picked up a small number of times. This sequence joins TRBV7-3 and TRBJ2-3; 12 bases fit TRBD2. Germline CDR1 is SGHTA and CDR2 is FQGTGA. This CDR3 has 16 amino acids. The trim removed 5 bases at V and 4 bases at J, leaving 7 bases unmatched. CDR3 nucleotides: TGTGCCAGCAGCGCCTCTAGCGGGGGGGCATCAGATACGCAGTATTTT. Translated, it gives CASSASSGGASDTQYF.

The chain employs TRBV19 and TRBJ2-7; 9 nucleotides align to TRBD1. Germline V gene lookup returns CDR1 LNHDA and CDR2 SQIVND (reference sequence). The CDR3 runs 14 residues. V shed 4 bases, J shed 2 bases, and the junction held 3 bases outside the gene matches. This CDR3 is CASSTGDRAYEQYF. The DNA of the CDR3 is TGTGCCAGTAGTACCGGGGACAGGGCCTACGAGCAGTACTTC.

This chain joins TRBV19 and TRBJ1-6, with D tentatively TRBD1 (6 bases). This CDR3 is 13 amino acids long. V lost 4 bases and J 9 bases, leaving 10 bases between the germline ends. Germline V gene data show CDR1 as LNHDA and CDR2 as SQIVND (reference sequence). In DNA form, the CDR3 reads TGTGCCAGTAGTACGGACAGTTCTTCACCCCTCCACTTT. This translates into CASSTDSSSPLHF.

The V call is TRBV5-1, the J call TRBJ1-3, with D tentatively TRBD1 (6 bases). CDR3 length: 18 residues. V gave up 0 bases and J gave up 1 base, with 17 bases separating them. Germline lookup yields CDR1 SGHRS and CDR2 YFSETQ. The CDR3 reads CASSLDRMDRFSGNTIYF. Here the CDR3 DNA reads TGCGCCAGCAGCTTGGACCGTATGGACAGATTTTCTGGAAACACCATATATTTT.

The V call is TRBV19, the J call TRBJ1-6; 7 bases line up with TRBD1. This CDR3 is built from 12 residues. V was pared by 7 bases and J by 8 bases, with 2 bases of the junction left unmatched. Looked up from germline, CDR1 is LNHDA and CDR2 is SQIVND (reference sequence). This CDR3 is CASNRGYSPLHF. The DNA for the CDR3 is TGTGCCAGTAACAGGGGCTATTCACCCCTCCACTTT.

The rearrangement links TRBV12-5 to TRBJ1-5; 7 nucleotides align to TRBD1. The length of the CDR3 is 20 residues. Per the germline V gene, CDR1 is LGHNT and CDR2 is FRNRAP. Germline trimming cut 0 bases from V and 2 bases from J; bases unmatched to any gene: 16. CDR3 sequence: CASGLVRDSYNPYGNQPQHF. CDR3 nucleotides: TGTGCTAGTGGTTTGGTACGGGACAGCTACAACCCATATGGCAATCAGCCCCAGCATTTT.

CDR3 in amino acids: CASSQSGHGDRGNYGYTF. The CDR3 nucleotides read TGCGCCAGCAGTCAATCGGGACATGGGGACAGGGGGAATTATGGCTACACCTTC. The V call is TRBV23-1, the J call TRBJ1-2, with 11 bases matching TRBD1. TRBV23-1 counts as an open reading frame of uncertain function. The CDR3 has 18 amino acids. V lost 0 bases and J lost 5; bases outside the gene matches: 11.

This rearrangement joins TRBV18 to TRBJ2-2; TRBD1 is a possible D gene (6 bases). Trimming removed 5 bases at V and 2 bases at J, with 12 bases between. The V gene's germline CDR1 is KGHSH and CDR2 LQKENI. The CDR3 has 15 residues. The CDR3 bases are TGTGCCAGCTCAACCGGGACACCTAACACCGGGGAGCTGTTTTTT. Protein: CASSTGTPNTGELFF.

The rearrangement links TRBV9 to TRBJ2-3, with a possible D match to TRBD2 (5 bases). CDR1 is SGDLS and CDR2 is YYNGEE in the germline V gene. The length of the CDR3 is 14 residues. V was clipped by 0 bases and J by 2 bases, with 7 bases between them. CDR3 bases: TGTGCCAGCAGCGTAGTAGACTACACAGATACGCAGTATTTT. Translation gives CASSVVDYTDTQYF.

The V call is TRBV28, the J call TRBJ1-4; the match to TRBD1 covers 7 bases. There are 17 residues in the CDR3. The V gene's germline CDR1 is MDHEN and CDR2 SYDVKM. The trim removed 6 bases at V and 8 bases at J, leaving 18 bases unmatched. CDR3 nucleotide sequence: TGTGCCAGCAGACCAGGACAGGAGGAGCCTTTGGAAGAAAAACTGTTTTTT. Translated, it gives CASRPGQEEPLEEKLFF. Looking up the rest from reference TRBV28 and TRBJ1-4 gives the full variable domain: DVKVTQSSRYLVKRTGEKVFLECVQDMDHENMFWYRQDPGLGLRLIYFSYDVKMKEKGDIPEGYSVSREKKERFSLILESASTNQTSMYLCASRPGQEEPLEEKLFFGSGTQLSVL.

The J gene is TRBJ2-2, the V gene TRBV2; D unclear. Trimming pared 5 bases from V and 9 bases from J, leaving 10 bases between. CDR3 length: 12 residues. Germline V CDR1 and CDR2: SNHLY, FYNNEI. CDR3 in DNA: TGTGCCAGCAGTCCCCTAAATAGGGAGCTGTTTTTT. This encodes CASSPLNRELFF. The full variable domain, with the rest looked up from reference TRBV2 and TRBJ2-2, is EPEVTQTPSHQVTQMGQEVILRCVPISNHLYFYWYRQILGQKVEFLVSFYNNEISEKSEIFDDQFSVERPDGSNFTLKIRSTKLEDSAMYFCASSPLNRELFFGEGSRLTVL.

The J gene is TRBJ2-7, the V gene TRBV11-2; 8 bases are a match to TRBD1. This CDR3 contains 16 residues. Germline values: CDR1 SGHAT, CDR2 FQNNGV. After removal of 2 bases from V and 0 bases from J, the junction contained 6 bases not matched to a gene. CDR3: CASSLSGGRSSYEQYF. CDR3 sequence (DNA): TGTGCCAGCAGCTTATCAGGGGGCCGTAGCTCCTACGAGCAGTACTTC.

The table lists this clone with a count of one. This rearrangement joins TRBV7-9 to TRBJ2-1; no definite D call. The CDR3 runs to 12 residues. The germline CDR1 and CDR2 sequences are SEHNR and FQNEAQ (reference sequence). Trimming pared 3 bases from V and 6 bases from J, leaving 6 bases between. The CDR3 nucleotides are TGTGCCAGCAGCTTTCTACCCAATGAGCAGTTCTTC. The encoded protein is CASSFLPNEQFF.

The rearrangement joins TRBV5-8 to TRBJ1-5; D is perhaps TRBD1 (5 bases). The length of the CDR3 is 14 residues. Trimming cost V 4 bases and J 5 bases, with 13 bases left between them. Germline V gene lookup returns CDR1 SGHTS and CDR2 YDEGEE. The CDR3 bases are TGTGCCAGCAGCACTGGGAGGGGTCATCAGCCCCAGCATTTT. Translating it yields CASSTGRGHQPQHF.

This chain links TRBV4-3 with TRBJ1-2; 8 bases are shared with TRBD1. The CDR3 runs to 18 residues. Looked up from germline, CDR1 is LGHNA and CDR2 is YSLEER. V gave up 4 bases and J gave up 1 base; unmatched junction bases: 14. The CDR3, as DNA: TGCGCCAGCAGCCCCTCCGATTGGGGAGACAGGGGTAACTATGGCTACACCTTC. It translates to CASSPSDWGDRGNYGYTF.

V gene TRBV15 combines with J gene TRBJ2-7, with a possible D match to TRBD1 (5 bases). Trimming removed 2 bases from V and 3 bases from J, with 8 bases in between. The CDR3 spans 13 residues. Looked up from germline, CDR1 is LNHNV and CDR2 is YYDKDF (reference sequence). The CDR3, as DNA: TGTGCCACCAGCAGACAGGGCGGCTACGAGCAGTACTTC. This sequence encodes CATSRQGGYEQYF. Filled out from reference TRBV15 and TRBJ2-7, the complete variable domain reads DAMVIQNPRYQVTQFGKPVTLSCSQTLNHNVMYWYQQKSSQAPKLLFHYYDKDFNNEADTPDNFQSRRPNTSFCFLDIRSPGLGDTAMYLCATSRQGGYEQYFGPGTRLTVT.

V gene TRBV13 combines with J gene TRBJ2-3; 8 bases are shared with TRBD2. V shed 0 bases, J shed 4 bases, and the junction held 9 bases outside the gene matches. Germline lookup yields CDR1 PRHDT and CDR2 FYEKMQ (reference sequence). The CDR3 contains 17 residues. The DNA for the CDR3 is TGTGCCAGCAGCTTAGGCCTCTGGACTAGCCGGTCAGATACGCAGTATTTT. Residues: CASSLGLWTSRSDTQYF.

For the CDR3, the DNA is TGTGCCAGCAGCCAGGGACAGTACTACGAGCAGTACTTC. This sequence encodes CASSQGQYYEQYF. The J gene is TRBJ2-7, the V gene TRBV12-3 or TRBV12-4, with 7 nucleotides matching TRBD1. The CDR3 contains 13 residues. The V segment lost 6 bases and the J segment 3 bases; nucleotides outside the gene matches: 5.